The rows below give T cell receptor beta chains drawn from one sample of a study of T cell responses to AZD1222 COVID-19 vaccine. Profiled with immunoSEQ multiplex PCR; TCRdb holds only in-frame clones, not every one. This sample has 180,000 or so clones; about 93% occur once, and the top ten carry around 1.9%. Here the sequenced sample was peripheral blood, taken 28 days after the second AZD1222 dose. These TCRs come from an adult who received the AZD1222 COVID-19 vaccine. Each CDR3 is given with its conserved first and last residue. The D gene is left open where the match is weak. Size is omitted from some rows. Given values are once, few, many or a class for expanded clones.

14,.,TRBJ1-5,TRBV19,TRBD1,CASSVTGPGQPQHF,TGTGCCAGTAGTGTGACAGGGCCGGGACAGCCCCAGCATTTT
17,.,TRBJ1-6,TRBV7-2,TRBD1,CASSLEGTGVRNSPLHF,TGTGCCAGCAGCTTAGAGGGGACAGGGGTGCGGAATTCACCCCTCCACTTT
19,once,TRBJ2-7,TRBV7-2,.,CASSLGAGFAERASYEQYF,TGTGCCAGCAGCTTAGGTGCTGGATTTGCTGAGCGGGCTTCCTACGAGCAGTACTTC
13,once,TRBJ1-1,TRBV7-2,.,CASSSSGATEAFF,TGTGCCAGCAGCTCCTCAGGGGCCACTGAAGCTTTCTTT
15,.,TRBJ1-5,TRBV19,.,CASSIGGGSNQPQHF,TGTGCCAGTAGTATTGGGGGGGGCAGCAATCAGCCCCAGCATTTT
14,.,TRBJ2-7,TRBV4-1,.,CASSQDTPAYEQYF,TGCGCCAGCAGCCAAGATACTCCAGCCTACGAGCAGTACTTC
13,.,TRBJ2-7,TRBV28,.,CASLRTDSYEQYF,TGTGCCAGCCTAAGGACAGATTCCTACGAGCAGTACTTC
14,few,TRBJ2-5,TRBV5-1,.,CASSRTGYQETQYF,TGCGCCAGCAGCAGAACAGGGTACCAAGAGACCCAGTACTTC
12,.,TRBJ1-2,TRBV28,.,CASRQGIYGYTF,TGTGCCAGCAGGCAGGGCATCTATGGCTACACCTTC
14,.,TRBJ2-7,TRBV7-3,TRBD2,CASRSGTSGHEQYF,TGTGCCAGCAGGTCCGGGACTAGCGGCCACGAGCAGTACTTC
13,.,TRBJ1-5,TRBV6-5,TRBD1,CASKDRGGQPQHF,TGTGCCAGCAAAGACAGGGGTGGTCAGCCCCAGCATTTT
16,.,TRBJ2-3,TRBV7-3,.,CASSLKRGSSTDTQYF,TGTGCCAGCAGCTTAAAAAGAGGGAGTAGCACAGATACGCAGTATTTT
16,.,TRBJ1-4,TRBV6-6,.,CASSSTRGLKNEKLFF,TGTGCCAGCAGTTCGACGAGGGGACTGAAGAATGAAAAACTGTTTTTT
15,.,TRBJ2-1,TRBV5-1,.,CASSSQGLSYNEQFF,TGCGCCAGCAGCTCCCAGGGACTGTCCTACAATGAGCAGTTCTTC
12,.,TRBJ2-7,TRBV29-1,.,CSVAESSYEQYF,TGCAGCGTCGCTGAAAGCTCCTACGAGCAGTACTTC
14,.,TRBJ1-6,TRBV3-1/TRBV3-2,.,CASSQSTANSPLHF,TGTGCCAGCAGCCAATCCACGGCGAATTCACCCCTCCACTTT
16,.,TRBJ1-1,TRBV7-2,TRBD1,CASSLGVGTGDTEAFF,TGTGCCAGCAGCTTAGGGGTTGGGACAGGGGATACTGAAGCTTTCTTT
14,.,TRBJ1-2,TRBV4-2,.,CASSQDGSNYGYTF,TGTGCCAGCAGCCAAGATGGAAGTAACTATGGCTACACCTTC
18,.,TRBJ1-4,TRBV3-1/TRBV3-2,TRBD1,CASSPNPGQGRTNEKLFF,TGTGCCAGCAGCCCAAACCCGGGACAGGGTCGCACTAATGAAAAACTGTTTTTT
13,.,TRBJ1-4,TRBV28,TRBD1,CANTGGAGEKLFF,TGTGCCAACACAGGGGGCGCGGGAGAAAAACTGTTTTTT
17,.,TRBJ2-1,TRBV19,TRBD2,CASTPQRLAGSYNEQFF,TGTGCCAGTACCCCCCAGCGACTAGCGGGCTCCTACAATGAGCAGTTCTTC
13,.,TRBJ2-1,TRBV3-1/TRBV3-2,.,CASSQEGLDEQFF,TGTGCCAGCAGCCAGGAAGGACTGGATGAGCAGTTCTTC
12,.,TRBJ1-2,TRBV29-1,.,CSGRTENYGYTF,TGCAGCGGGCGTACCGAGAACTATGGCTACACCTTC
14,.,TRBJ1-5,TRBV6-5,.,CASSRADINQPQHF,TGTGCCAGCAGCCGCGCCGACATTAATCAGCCCCAGCATTTT
11,.,TRBJ2-5,TRBV2,.,CASLEQETQYF,TGTGCCAGCCTCGAACAAGAGACCCAGTACTTC
14,.,TRBJ1-1,TRBV27,TRBD1,CASSPLIGQGRAFF,TGTGCCAGCAGTCCCCTAATTGGACAGGGGCGGGCTTTCTTT
14,.,TRBJ2-1,TRBV6-5,.,CASRPDGPYNGQFF,TGTGCCAGCAGACCCGACGGCCCCTACAATGGGCAGTTCTTC
16,.,TRBJ1-4,TRBV6-5,.,CASSYSSSSTNEKLFF,TGTGCCAGCAGTTACTCCAGTAGTTCAACTAATGAAAAACTGTTTTTT
17,few,TRBJ1-6,TRBV14,TRBD1,CASSQGFDRGVNSPLHF,TGTGCCAGCAGCCAAGGATTTGACAGGGGGGTTAATTCACCCCTCCACTTT